Listed here are 23 T cell receptor beta chains from one sample, sequenced in a study of T cell responses to AZD1222 COVID-19 vaccine. This table comes from immunoSEQ multiplex PCR, and its TCRdb copy is limited to in-frame clones, with some not included. The table includes 100,000 to 150,000 clones, roughly nine tenths detected once. The material was peripheral blood, obtained on day 0 of AZD1222 vaccination. These receptors all stem from an adult in good health.

This clone was picked up a small number of times. The chain carries TRBV7-2 and TRBJ2-4, with 8 bases aligning to TRBD2. J was trimmed by 15 bases and V by 3 bases; bases with no gene match: 13. CDR3 length: 14 amino acids. Germline CDR1 and CDR2: SGHTA and FQGNSA. Written as DNA, the CDR3 is TGTGCCAGCAGCTTTACCCCCGATAGCGGGGTATGGTACTTC. Amino acids: CASSFTPDSGVWYF.

This clone was seen only once. The chain is built from TRBV24-1 and TRBJ2-5, with 10 bases aligning to TRBD2. With 5 bases clipped from V and 4 bases from J, the junction kept 15 bases outside the gene matches. The CDR3 is 18 residues long. Germline CDR1 reads KGHDR; CDR2 reads SFDVKD. This CDR3 reads CATSGASGSKMQGETQYF. For the CDR3, the DNA is TGTGCCACCAGTGGGGCTAGCGGGAGTAAGATGCAGGGAGAGACCCAGTACTTC.

The V call is TRBV6-5, the J call TRBJ1-1; D is undetermined. CDR1 and CDR2 (germline): MNHEY, SVGAGI. CDR3 length: 12 amino acids. V dropped 6 bases and J dropped 3 bases, with 8 bases sitting between them. The CDR3 loop reads CASSRPDTEAFF. The CDR3 DNA follows: TGTGCCAGCAGCCGGCCGGACACTGAAGCTTTCTTT.

The gene calls are TRBV27 and TRBJ2-2; tentatively, D is TRBD2 (5 bases). V was shortened by 2 bases and J by 1 base, with 5 bases between the two germline ends. The CDR3 loop spans 14 amino acids. From germline, CDR1 is MNHEY and CDR2 SMNVEV (reference sequence). The CDR3 protein is CASSLTRNTGELFF. CDR3 nucleotide sequence: TGTGCCAGCAGTTTAACTAGGAACACCGGGGAGCTGTTTTTT.

This chain links TRBV19 with TRBJ2-5, with 7 bases lining up with TRBD1. J lost 0 bases, V lost 0 bases, and 10 bases had no gene match. Germline V gene lookup returns CDR1 LNHDA and CDR2 SQIVND (reference sequence). The CDR3 has 18 residues. CDR3 in amino acids: CASSIDHGTVTYQETQYF. The DNA of the CDR3 is TGTGCCAGTAGTATAGACCACGGGACAGTCACGTACCAAGAGACCCAGTACTTC.

This CDR3 reads CASSRSKQYF. The DNA of the CDR3 is TGTGCCAGCAGCCGGTCGAAGCAGTACTTC. This chain connects TRBV7-9 to TRBJ2-7; no clear D gene. CDR3 length equals 10 residues. V lost 5 bases, J lost 8 bases, and 7 bases lay in between. CDR1 is SEHNR, CDR2 FQNEAQ, per germline (reference sequence).

This clone was counted only a few times. The genes are TRBV10-3 and TRBJ1-1; 7 nucleotides align to TRBD1. V dropped 6 bases and J dropped 0; count of bases not matched to a gene: 4. The CDR3 spans 14 residues. CDR1 is ENHRY and CDR2 is SYGVKD in the germline V gene. CDR3 nucleotide sequence: TGTGCCATCAGCCAACAGGGGCTGAACACTGAAGCTTTCTTT. This codes for CAISQQGLNTEAFF.

Here the CDR3 reads CASSVGAGRSSYNEQFF. The CDR3 nucleotides read TGTGCCAGCAGCGTAGGAGCGGGCCGGAGCTCCTACAATGAGCAGTTCTTC. V usage is TRBV9 and J usage is TRBJ2-1; a possible D gene is TRBD2 (6 bases). V lost 0 bases to trimming and J lost 0 bases, with 13 bases between them. CDR3 length: 17 residues. In germline, CDR1 is SGDLS, CDR2 YYNGEE.

The CDR3 is CASSLTLLTEAFF. In DNA form, the CDR3 reads TGTGCCAGCAGCTTAACGTTGCTAACTGAAGCTTTCTTT. J is TRBJ1-1 and V is TRBV7-3; unclear D gene. Germline V gives CDR1 SGHTA, CDR2 FQGTGA. Deletions cut 0 bases from V and 5 bases from J, with 7 bases between. The CDR3 length is 13 residues.

The chain has TRBV12-3 or TRBV12-4 and TRBJ2-5; D gene unclear. The CDR3 covers 13 residues. The V end was cut by 4 bases, the J end by 3 bases, with 9 bases between. CDR3: CASSSRHKETQYF. For the CDR3, the DNA is TGTGCCAGCAGTTCCAGACACAAAGAGACCCAGTACTTC.

The rearrangement links TRBV5-5 to TRBJ2-3; D assignment may be TRBD1 or TRBD2 (6 bases each). The germline gives CDR1 SGHKS, CDR2 YYEKEE (reference sequence). The V end lost 2 bases, the J end lost 2 bases, and 15 bases lay between the germline ends. CDR3 size: 16 residues. The CDR3 region is CASSFRGGLYTDTQYF. The CDR3 region has the DNA TGTGCCAGCAGCTTCCGAGGGGGGTTATACACAGATACGCAGTATTTT.

V and J are TRBV7-2 and TRBJ2-5; 7 bases match TRBD1. The CDR3 totals 15 residues. After removal of 5 bases from V and 1 base from J, the junction contained 7 bases not matched to a gene. The germline V gene has CDR1 SGHTA and CDR2 FQGNSA. CDR3 sequence: CASSTDRVTQETQYF. In nucleotides, the CDR3 is TGTGCCAGCAGCACTGACAGGGTTACCCAAGAGACCCAGTACTTC.

The chain has TRBV11-2 and TRBJ2-2, with TRBD1 matching 7 bases. This CDR3 is built from 14 residues. Trimming at V came to 7 bases and at J to 0 bases, leaving 2 bases not matched to a gene. CDR1 is SGHAT, CDR2 FQNNGV, per germline. CDR3 region: CASNRGANTGELFF. CDR3 in DNA: TGTGCCAGCAACAGGGGAGCGAACACCGGGGAGCTGTTTTTT.

This clone was recorded only once. Different DNA sequences within this sample yield the same CDR3. The DNA of the CDR3 is TGTGCCAGCAGTTTTGGGACAGGGGGCTACGAGCAGTACTTC. It yields the protein CASSFGTGGYEQYF. The chain has TRBV27 and TRBJ2-7; the match to TRBD1 covers 11 bases. Losses at the gene ends were 3 bases for V and 3 bases for J; bases not matched to a gene: 1. The CDR3 loop spans 14 amino acids. Germline-derived CDR1 and CDR2 are MNHEY and SMNVEV (reference sequence).

The rearrangement links TRBV18 to TRBJ2-3, with 8 bases identical to TRBD1. The CDR3 extends over 15 amino acids. V lost 5 bases, J lost 0 bases, and 4 bases stayed unmatched. Germline V CDR1 and CDR2: KGHSH, LQKENI. The CDR3 here is CASSKDRASTDTQYF. The CDR3 nucleotides read TGTGCCAGCTCAAAGGACAGGGCTAGCACAGATACGCAGTATTTT. Complete variable domain (other parts from reference TRBV18 and TRBJ2-3): NAGVMQNPRHLVRRRGQEARLRCSPMKGHSHVYWYRQLPEEGLKFMVYLQKENIIDESGMPKERFSAEFPKEGPSILRIQQVVRGDSAAYFCASSKDRASTDTQYFGPGTRLTVL.

The CDR3 sequence is CASSPGQNNGGGYTF. In DNA, the CDR3 is TGTGCCAGCTCGCCGGGACAGAACAATGGTGGTGGCTACACCTTC. This chain connects TRBV18 to TRBJ1-2; TRBD1 matches at 7 bases. This CDR3 comprises 15 residues. In germline, CDR1 is KGHSH, CDR2 LQKENI. The ends lost 6 bases at V and 7 bases at J; junction bases unmatched: 14.

The chain combines TRBV27 with TRBJ2-7; 11 positions match TRBD1. The J segment lost 9 bases and the V segment lost 5 bases, leaving 12 bases of the junction unmatched. CDR1 and CDR2 (germline): MNHEY, SMNVEV (reference sequence). This CDR3 comprises 15 residues. This CDR3 reads CASSPSGTGGRRQYF. The CDR3 bases are TGTGCCAGCAGTCCATCGGGGACAGGGGGAAGGCGGCAGTACTTC.

This clone was observed once. The chain has TRBV27 and TRBJ2-1; weak D call: TRBD1 (5 bases). V lost 1 base, J lost 5 bases, and 12 bases lay in between. CDR1 is MNHEY and CDR2 is SMNVEV in the germline V gene (reference sequence). The CDR3 is made up of 15 amino acids. CDR3 protein: CASSLFTIGDNEQFF. CDR3 DNA: TGTGCCAGCAGTTTATTTACAATAGGGGACAATGAGCAGTTCTTC.

The chain has TRBV3-1 (or the pseudogene TRBV3-2) and TRBJ2-7; 7 nucleotides match TRBD2. The CDR3 spans 14 residues. V trimming: 2 bases; J trimming: 5 bases; junction bases outside the gene matches: 6. Germline V gene sequence: CDR1 LGHDT, CDR2 YNNKEL (reference sequence). CDR3 sequence reads: CASSQNREVDEQYF. CDR3 sequence (DNA): TGTGCCAGCAGCCAAAACCGGGAGGTCGACGAGCAGTACTTC.

The chain has TRBV29-1 and TRBJ2-2, with 7 positions matching TRBD2. This CDR3 spans 14 amino acids. Germline lookup yields CDR1 SQVTM and CDR2 ANQGSEA. After removal of 4 bases from V and 4 bases from J, the junction contained 6 bases not matched to a gene. The CDR3 DNA follows: TGCAGCGTTGGAAGGCGGGAGCCCACCGGGGAGCTGTTTTTT. Translation: CSVGRREPTGELFF.

The J gene is TRBJ2-7, the V gene TRBV6-2 or TRBV6-3; no reliable D call. The CDR3 totals 13 residues. Per the germline V gene, CDR1 is MNHEY and CDR2 is SVGEGT. V dropped 3 bases and J dropped 4 bases, with 10 bases sitting between them. The CDR3 reads CASSYSRSYEQYF. CDR3 sequence (DNA): TGTGCCAGCAGTTATAGTAGAAGTTACGAGCAGTACTTC.

The chain uses TRBV19 and TRBJ1-5; TRBD1 is a possible D gene (5 bases). Trimming removed 3 bases at V and 2 bases at J, with 14 bases between. The CDR3 has 16 amino acids. Germline CDR1 LNHDA, CDR2 SQIVND (reference sequence). The CDR3 region has the DNA TGTGCCAGTAGTATTTTAGGGGTCGGGGGCAATCAGCCCCAGCATTTT. Residues: CASSILGVGGNQPQHF. The full variable domain, completed using reference TRBV19 and TRBJ1-5, is DGGITQSPKYLFRKEGQNVTLSCEQNLNHDAMYWYRQDPGQGLRLIYYSQIVNDFQKGDIAEGYSVSREKKESFPLTVTSAQKNPTAFYLCASSILGVGGNQPQHFGDGTRLSIL.

Notes on this clone: At one of its ends the junction is not consistent with the germline gene, which may arise from a read error. This sample also contains other DNA sequences that code for the same CDR3. CDR3 bases: TGCGCCAGCAGCTTAGGGGGAACCGATTCACCCCTCCACTTT. It is translated as CASSLGGTDSPLHF. The chain uses TRBV7-3 and TRBJ1-6; the D gene is possibly TRBD1 (6 bases). Germline CDR1 SGHTA, CDR2 FQGTGA. This CDR3 spans 14 amino acids.